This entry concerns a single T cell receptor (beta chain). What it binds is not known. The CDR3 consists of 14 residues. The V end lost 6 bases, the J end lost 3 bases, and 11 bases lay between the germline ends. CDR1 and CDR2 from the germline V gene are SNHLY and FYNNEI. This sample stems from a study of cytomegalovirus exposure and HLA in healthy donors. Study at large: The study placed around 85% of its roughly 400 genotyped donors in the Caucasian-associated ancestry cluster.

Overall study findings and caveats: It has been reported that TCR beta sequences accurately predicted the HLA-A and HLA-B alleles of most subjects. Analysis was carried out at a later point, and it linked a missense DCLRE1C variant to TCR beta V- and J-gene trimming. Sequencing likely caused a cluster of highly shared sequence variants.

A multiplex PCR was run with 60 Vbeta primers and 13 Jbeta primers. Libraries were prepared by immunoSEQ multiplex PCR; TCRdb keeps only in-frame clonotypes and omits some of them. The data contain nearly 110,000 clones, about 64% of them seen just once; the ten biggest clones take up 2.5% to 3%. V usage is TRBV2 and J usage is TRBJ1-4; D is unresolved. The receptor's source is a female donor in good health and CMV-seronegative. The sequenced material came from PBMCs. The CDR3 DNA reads TGTGCCAGCAGACTAGATCTCTCTAATGAAAAACTGTTTTTT. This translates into CASRLDLSNEKLFF. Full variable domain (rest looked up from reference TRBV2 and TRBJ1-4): EPEVTQTPSHQVTQMGQEVILRCVPISNHLYFYWYRQILGQKVEFLVSFYNNEISEKSEIFDDQFSVERPDGSNFTLKIRSTKLEDSAMYFCASRLDLSNEKLFFGSGTQLSVL.